This TCR beta chain appears in the sequencing data of a study of response to subunit inactivated influenza vaccine. Whole-study results and caveats: Seasonal influenza vaccination, on each occasion, was suggested by the authors to recruit few new T cells.

This clonotype occurred a few times. Its antigen is unknown. TCRdb redid the calling of the RT-PCR reads with MiXCR, one entry per CDR3 protein. This sample has about 780,000 distinct CDR3 sequences; approximately 18% occur once, and the top ten carry roughly a tenth. Germline V lookup: CDR1 SGHKS, CDR2 YYEKEE (reference sequence). V dropped 7 bases and J dropped 0; count of bases not matched to a gene: 12. This CDR3 has 16 residues. The chain is built from TRBV5-5 and TRBJ1-1; TRBD1 aligns across 7 bases. The TCR comes from a man aged 50 or older who received an inactivated influenza vaccine. This specimen consisted of PBMCs from blood, obtained approximately 5 days after vaccination. In DNA, the CDR3 is TGTGCCAGCTCACCCCAGGGGGGGCTCATGAACACTGAAGCTTTCTTT. It is translated as CASSPQGGLMNTEAFF. Complete variable domain (other parts from reference TRBV5-5 and TRBJ1-1): DAGVTQSPTHLIKTRGQQVTLRCSPISGHKSVSWYQQVLGQGPQFIFQYYEKEERGRGNFPDRFSARQFPNYSSELNVNALLLGDSALYLCASSPQGGLMNTEAFFGQGTRLTVV.